These 2 T cell receptor beta chains share one sample of origin, sequenced in a study of CD8+CD57+ T cells in acquired aplastic anemia. Genomic DNA constituted the template upon which TCR beta VDJ and CDR3 profiling was performed. From the reads, TCRdb called clonotypes with MiXCR, one entry per CDR3 protein. The profile shows just over 400,000 distinct CDR3 sequences, around 68% of them singletons. The sequenced sample consisted of sorted CD4+, CD8+, or CD8+CD57+ T cells (not recorded which) from PBMCs. The receptor source for this set is a human donor in good health, serving as a control.

The chain combines TRBV7-3 with TRBJ1-6; D perhaps matches TRBD1 (5 bases). Looked up from germline, CDR1 is SGHTA and CDR2 is FQGTGA. Trimming shortened V by 4 bases and J by 10 bases, and 8 bases separated the two germline ends. The CDR3 is made up of 12 amino acids. DNA for the CDR3: TGTGCCAGCAGCTGGGACGACTCACCCCTCCACTTT. It codes for CASSWDDSPLHF.

A single count supports this clonotype. The junction does not match germline at one end; this may be a read error. The chain couples TRBV15 to TRBJ1-2; possibly TRBD1 for D (5 bases). The CDR3 is 13 amino acids. From germline, CDR1 is LNHNV and CDR2 YYDKDF (reference sequence). The CDR3 DNA follows: TGCACCACCAGCTTTTGGGCGGGGGAGGGCTACACCTTC. Its protein product is CTTSFWAGEGYTF.